This T cell receptor (beta chain) originates from a study of blood T cell repertoires in COVID-19. In the study overall: Whether acute or convalescent, the COVID-19 samples came from the United States, Italy and Spain. In each case, the material was cDNA or gDNA derived from T cells, B-cell-depleted T cells, or PBMCs.

Sequenced by immunoSEQ multiplex PCR; TCRdb stores in-frame clones only, minus some. The table shows over 200,000 clones, with 80% to 90% occurring only once. The CDR3 contains 14 residues. Germline V gene lookup returns CDR1 SGHKS and CDR2 YYEKEE (reference sequence). V was clipped by 0 bases and J by 3 bases, with 9 bases between them. This clone is a singleton in its sample. Participants were aged about 18 to 100 years from roughly 25 US areas. Resolution of symptoms, clearance, or two negative PCRs was present in recovered Cohort 3 donors. The receptor was derived from a woman aged 45 to 65 who had recovered from COVID-19. Material: PBMCs or T cells enriched from blood (not recorded which). V is TRBV5-5 and J is TRBJ2-5; a possible D gene is TRBD1 (5 bases). CDR3 sequence reads: CASSLGGREETQYF. For the CDR3, the DNA is TGTGCCAGCAGCTTGGGTGGCAGGGAAGAGACCCAGTACTTC.